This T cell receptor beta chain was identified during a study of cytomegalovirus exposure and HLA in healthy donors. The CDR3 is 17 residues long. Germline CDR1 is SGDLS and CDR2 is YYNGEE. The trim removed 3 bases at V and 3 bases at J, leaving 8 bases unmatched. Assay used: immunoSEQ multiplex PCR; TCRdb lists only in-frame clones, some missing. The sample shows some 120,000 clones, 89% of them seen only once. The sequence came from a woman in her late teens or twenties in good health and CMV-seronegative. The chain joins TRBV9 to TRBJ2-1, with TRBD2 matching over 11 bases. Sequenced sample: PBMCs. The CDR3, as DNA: TGTGCCAGCAGCGGCTCGAGACTAGCGGGAAGCTACAATGAGCAGTTCTTC. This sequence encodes CASSGSRLAGSYNEQFF.